The 12 T cell receptor beta chains below were found in one sample sequenced in a study of blood T cell repertoires in COVID-19. Assay used: immunoSEQ multiplex PCR; TCRdb lists only in-frame clones, some missing. The sample holds 50,000 to 60,000 clones; roughly nine tenths are singletons and the top ten take approximately 6%. Input material: peripheral blood. The origin of the receptors is a middle-aged man with acute or convalescent COVID-19.

V usage is TRBV3-1 (or the pseudogene TRBV3-2) and J usage is TRBJ1-1; D not resolved. The CDR3 length is 14 residues. The V gene lost 2 bases and the J gene lost 4 bases, with 11 bases spanning the gap. Looked up from germline, CDR1 is LGHDT and CDR2 is YNNKEL (reference sequence). CDR3 in amino acids: CASSQRGAGTEAFF. For the CDR3, the DNA is TGTGCCAGCAGCCAACGGGGAGCGGGCACTGAAGCTTTCTTT.

The chain has TRBV11-3 and TRBJ2-2; the match to TRBD2 covers 10 bases. Germline assignment: CDR1 SGHNT and CDR2 YENEEA. The V and J ends lost 2 bases and 6 bases, in that order; junction bases with no gene match: 3. CDR3 size: 15 residues. The CDR3 DNA is TGTGCCAGCAGCTTATCTAGCGGGAGTGCCGGGGAGCTGTTTTTT. Its protein product is CASSLSSGSAGELFF.

This sequence joins TRBV7-2 and TRBJ2-2, with TRBD1 identical over 8 bases. CDR1 and CDR2 from the germline V gene are SGHTA and FQGNSA. The trim removed 7 bases at V and 6 bases at J, leaving 10 bases unmatched. The CDR3 runs to 15 residues. The CDR3 region is CASTHNQGASGELFF. For the CDR3, the DNA is TGTGCCAGCACCCACAATCAGGGGGCTTCCGGGGAGCTGTTTTTT.

V gene TRBV5-1 combines with J gene TRBJ1-2; 10 nucleotides line up with TRBD1. This CDR3 comprises 15 residues. Trimming removed 4 bases from V and 2 bases from J; junction bases left unmatched: 5. Germline-derived CDR1 and CDR2 are SGHRS and YFSETQ. In DNA, the CDR3 is TGCGCCAGCAGCCCAGGGACAGGGGCAAACTATGGCTACACCTTC. Translating gives CASSPGTGANYGYTF.

This clone was seen only once. The chain has TRBV2 and TRBJ2-6; 10 nucleotides agree with TRBD1. V was pared by 6 bases and J by 12 bases, with 5 bases of the junction left unmatched. Germline CDR1 reads SNHLY; CDR2 reads FYNNEI. The CDR3 runs to 13 residues. This CDR3 is CASRGTGVPVLTF. In DNA form, the CDR3 reads TGTGCCAGCAGAGGGACAGGGGTCCCCGTCCTGACTTTC.

The chain links TRBV27 to TRBJ1-5; maybe TRBD1 (6 bases). The ends were cut back, 5 bases at V and 0 bases at J, with 23 bases in the middle. Per the germline V gene, CDR1 is MNHEY and CDR2 is SMNVEV (reference sequence). CDR3 size: 19 residues. The CDR3 spells CASSARGGAGGSSNQPQHF. In nucleotides, the CDR3 is TGTGCCAGCAGTGCAAGAGGGGGGGCAGGTGGGAGTAGCAATCAGCCCCAGCATTTT.

This clone has just a few counts. This chain links TRBV29-1 with TRBJ2-7, with no clear D. V lost 8 bases and J 4 bases, leaving 21 bases between the germline ends. CDR1 and CDR2 (germline): SQVTM, ANQGSEA. The CDR3 runs 14 residues. In nucleotides, the CDR3 is TGCAGCCGAAGATCCTTCCGCCCCGGTTACGAGCAGTACTTC. Protein product: CSRRSFRPGYEQYF.

This chain uses TRBV2 with TRBJ1-2, with 8 positions matching TRBD1. This CDR3 has 16 amino acids. V shed 6 bases and J 0 bases; nucleotides not matched to a gene: 9. In germline, CDR1 is SNHLY, CDR2 FYNNEI. The DNA for the CDR3 is TGTGCCAGCAGGGTTGGGACAGGTCAAGCTAACTATGGCTACACCTTC. It yields the protein CASRVGTGQANYGYTF.

V is TRBV4-2 and J is TRBJ2-3, with 13 nucleotides matching TRBD2. The CDR3 sequence is 18 residues long. Germline CDR1 is LGHNA and CDR2 is YNFKEQ. The trim removed 0 bases at V and 3 bases at J, leaving 6 bases unmatched. As DNA, the CDR3 is TGTGCCAGCAGCCAAGATCCGCCGACTAGCGGGAGGACAGATACGCAGTATTTT. As protein: CASSQDPPTSGRTDTQYF.

The chain combines TRBV12-3 or TRBV12-4 with TRBJ1-1, with D tentatively TRBD1 (5 bases). The CDR3 loop spans 13 amino acids. Trimming cost V 6 bases and J 6 bases, with 14 bases left between them. The CDR3 sequence is CASSGTGFPEAFF. The CDR3 nucleotides are TGTGCCAGCAGCGGAACAGGTTTCCCTGAAGCTTTCTTT.

J is TRBJ2-7 and V is TRBV6-5, with 7 nucleotides matching TRBD2. This CDR3 contains 14 residues. CDR1 and CDR2 from the germline V gene are MNHEY and SVGAGI. With V trimmed by 4 bases and J by 0 bases, 3 bases remained unmatched. The CDR3 coding sequence is TGTGCCAGCAGTTGGGGGACTAACTCCTACGAGCAGTACTTC. Protein: CASSWGTNSYEQYF.

J is TRBJ2-1 and V is TRBV30; possible D gene TRBD2, 5 bases. There are 14 residues in the CDR3. Germline V gene sequence: CDR1 GTSNPN, CDR2 SVGIG (reference sequence). V lost 3 bases to trimming and J lost 3 bases, with 12 bases between them. Here the CDR3 reads CAWRGAANYNEQFF. CDR3 sequence (DNA): TGTGCCTGGAGGGGAGCGGCTAACTACAATGAGCAGTTCTTC.